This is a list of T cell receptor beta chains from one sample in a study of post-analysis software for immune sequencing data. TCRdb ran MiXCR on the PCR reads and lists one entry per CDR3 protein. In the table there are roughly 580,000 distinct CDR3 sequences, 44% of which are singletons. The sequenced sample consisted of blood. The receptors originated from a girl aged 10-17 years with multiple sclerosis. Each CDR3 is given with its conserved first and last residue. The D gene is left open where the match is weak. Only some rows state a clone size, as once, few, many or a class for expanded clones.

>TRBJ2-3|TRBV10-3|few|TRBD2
TGTGCCATCAGTCGGACTAGCGGGATAGAAGGGTCGGCAGATACGCAGTATTTT
CAISRTSGIEGSADTQYF
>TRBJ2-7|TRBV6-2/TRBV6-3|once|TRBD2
TGTGCCAGCAGTTACTCTCCTAGCGGGCCCCACGAGCAGTACTTC
CASSYSPSGPHEQYF
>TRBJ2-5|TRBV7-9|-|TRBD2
TGTGCCAGCAGCTTCTTCGGATCAATAAGACTAGCGGGGTACCAAGAGACCCAGTACTTC
CASSFFGSIRLAGYQETQYF
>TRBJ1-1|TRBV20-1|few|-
TGCAGTGCTAGAGGTGGGAGGAGAGGGACTGAAGCTTTCTTT
CSARGGRRGTEAFF
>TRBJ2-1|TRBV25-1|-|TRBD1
TGTGCCAGCAGTGCACTTTCCCCGGGACAGGGATACAGGGATGAGCAGTTCTTC
CASSALSPGQGYRDEQFF
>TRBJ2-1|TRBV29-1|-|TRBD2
TGCAGCGTTAAACTTGGACTAGCGGGGGTATACAATGAGCAGTTCTTC
CSVKLGLAGVYNEQFF
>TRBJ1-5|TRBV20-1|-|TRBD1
TGCAGTGTCACAGGGGAGGTAAATCAGCCCCAGCATTTT
CSVTGEVNQPQHF
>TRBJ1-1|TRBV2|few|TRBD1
TGTGCCAGCAGTGTAGGCAGGGGGGGCGGAATGAACACTGAAGCTTTCTTT
CASSVGRGGGMNTEAFF
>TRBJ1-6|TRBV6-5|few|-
TGTGCCAGCCTAGATCAGCTTGGGGGTCCCCTCCACTTT
CASLDQLGGPLHF
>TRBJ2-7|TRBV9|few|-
TGTGCCAGCAGCGTAGCAAGTAGCAAGACCTACGAGCAGTACTTC
CASSVASSKTYEQYF
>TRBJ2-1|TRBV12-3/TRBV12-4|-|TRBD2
TGTGCCAGCAGTTCCCGGGGACTAGCGGGAGGACACTACAATGAGCAGTTCTTC
CASSSRGLAGGHYNEQFF
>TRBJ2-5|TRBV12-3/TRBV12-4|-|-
TGTGCCAGCACCTCGAACTTGGGTGGGAGCATCGGGGAGACCCAGTACTTC
CASTSNLGGSIGETQYF
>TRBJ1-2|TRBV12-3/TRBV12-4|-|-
TGTGCCAGCAGCCGAACAGGCCCCACGGGCGGCTACACCTTC
CASSRTGPTGGYTF
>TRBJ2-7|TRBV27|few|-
TGTGCCAGCAGTTTTGTGGCGGGGACGTCCTACGAGCAGTACTTC
CASSFVAGTSYEQYF
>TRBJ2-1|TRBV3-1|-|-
TGTGCCAGCAGCCGCCGGCAGGGTGTCGGTGAGCAGTTCTTC
CASSRRQGVGEQFF
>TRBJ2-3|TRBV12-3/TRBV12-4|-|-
TGTGCCAGTGGATTCAGTGCAGATACGCAGTATTTT
CASGFSADTQYF
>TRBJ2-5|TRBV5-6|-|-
TGTGCCAGCAGCAGATCTAGCAGCCAAGAGACCCAGTACTTC
CASSRSSSQETQYF
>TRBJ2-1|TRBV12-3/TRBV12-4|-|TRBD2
TGTGCCAGCAGTTTCCCTAGCGGGAGTACAAATGAGCAGTTCTTC
CASSFPSGSTNEQFF
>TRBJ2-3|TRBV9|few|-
TGTGCCAGCAGCGCCCTCGGGGAGCCCACAGATACGCAGTATTTT
CASSALGEPTDTQYF
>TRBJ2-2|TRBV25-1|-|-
TGTGCCAGCAGTTGGGGGAACACCGGGGAGCTGTTTTTT
CASSWGNTGELFF
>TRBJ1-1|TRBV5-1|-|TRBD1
TGCGCCAGCAGCGCCAGCAGGGGGCTGGATCAAATGAACACTGAAGCTTTCTTT
CASSASRGLDQMNTEAFF
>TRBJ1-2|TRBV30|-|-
TGTGCCTGGAGCGCAGGGGTTGGCTACACCTTC
CAWSAGVGYTF
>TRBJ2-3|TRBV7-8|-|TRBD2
TGTGCCAGCAGCTTAGTTAGCGGGAGTGCAGATACGCAGTATTTT
CASSLVSGSADTQYF
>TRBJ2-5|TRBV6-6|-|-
TGTGCCAGCAGTTACTCGGGGGGGCTCGGAGAGACCCAGTACTTC
CASSYSGGLGETQYF
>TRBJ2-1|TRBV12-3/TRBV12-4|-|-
TGTGCCAGCAGTTATAGGGGTAATGAGCAGTTCTTC
CASSYRGNEQFF
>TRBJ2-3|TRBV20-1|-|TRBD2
TGCAGTGCTAGTCTAGCGGGAAACACAGATACGCAGTATTTT
CSASLAGNTDTQYF
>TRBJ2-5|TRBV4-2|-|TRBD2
TGTGCCAGCAGCCAAGATAGATATGTTAGCGGGAGAAATGAAGAGACCCAGTACTTC
CASSQDRYVSGRNEETQYF
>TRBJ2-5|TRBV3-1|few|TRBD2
TGTGCCAGCAGCCAAGTGACTAGCGGGAGAGAGACCCAGTACTTC
CASSQVTSGRETQYF
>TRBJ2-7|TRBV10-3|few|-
TGTGCCATCACTAACCCGGGACCCGGCGAGCAGTACTTC
CAITNPGPGEQYF
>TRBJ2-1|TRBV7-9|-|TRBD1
TGTGCCAGCAGCCCAGGGGGTCTCCACAAAGAGCAGTTCTTC
CASSPGGLHKEQFF
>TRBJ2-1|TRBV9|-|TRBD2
TGTGCCAGCAGCGTAGTAGTTCGGGGGGGCTCAAACGGGAATGAGCAGTTCTTC
CASSVVVRGGSNGNEQFF
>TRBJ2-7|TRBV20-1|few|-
TGCAGTGCTAAGAGCGTGGGGGGCCCCCCCTACGAGCAGTACTTC
CSAKSVGGPPYEQYF
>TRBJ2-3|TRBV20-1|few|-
TGCAGTGCTAGAGTGCGTGGGTTCACAGATACGCAGTATTTT
CSARVRGFTDTQYF
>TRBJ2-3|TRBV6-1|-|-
TGTGCCAGCAGTGACGTCGGCTCCCCGGATACGCAGTATTTT
CASSDVGSPDTQYF
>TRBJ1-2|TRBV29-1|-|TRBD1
TGCAGCGTTGGGTTGGGACAGTCTAACTATGGCTACACCTTC
CSVGLGQSNYGYTF
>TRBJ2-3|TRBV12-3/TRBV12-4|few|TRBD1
TGTGCCAGCAGCCCGGGACAGGGGCGCGCAGATACGCAGTATTTT
CASSPGQGRADTQYF
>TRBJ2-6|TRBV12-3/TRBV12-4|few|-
TGTGCCAGCAGTCCGAGGGACGGTCCGAGCTCTGGGGCCAACGTCCTGACTTTC
CASSPRDGPSSGANVLTF
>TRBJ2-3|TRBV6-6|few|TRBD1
TGTGCCAGCAGATACAGGGGTAGCACAGATACGCAGTATTTT
CASRYRGSTDTQYF
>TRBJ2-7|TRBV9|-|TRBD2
TGTGCCAGCAACGAGCGGGGGGAAACCTACGAGCAGTACTTC
CASNERGETYEQYF
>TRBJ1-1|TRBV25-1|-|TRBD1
TGTGCCAGCACTCCGACGACAGGGTCTGAAGCTTTCTTT
CASTPTTGSEAFF
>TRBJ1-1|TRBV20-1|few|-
TGCAGTGCCCCTTCGCCCACAGTTAACACTGAAGCTTTCTTT
CSAPSPTVNTEAFF
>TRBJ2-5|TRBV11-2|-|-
TGTGCCAGCAGCCATAACGAGGGATCTGAGACCCAGTACTTC
CASSHNEGSETQYF
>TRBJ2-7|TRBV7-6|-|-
TGTGCCAGCAGCCCGAGGGGATTTGAGAGCTCCTACGAGCAGTACTTC
CASSPRGFESSYEQYF
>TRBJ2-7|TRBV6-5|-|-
TGTGCCAGCAGCCTTAGCGGCGGGGCCAACGAGCAGTACTTC
CASSLSGGANEQYF